These T cell receptor beta chains were read from a single sample in a study of shared clonotypes between healthy human individuals. Repertoires were generated with immunoSEQ multiplex PCR, while TCRdb's copy carries only in-frame clones and drops some. The sample yields roughly 1,100,000 clones, about three quarters seen once. Sequencing was carried out using memory CD4+ T cells sorted from blood. These receptors were obtained from a man younger than 30 in good health. Both conserved end residues are part of each CDR3. D genes are given only for firm matches. Not all rows give a size; the values are once, few, many and, for expanded clones, a class.

V	size	length	D	J	CDR3	DNA
TRBV27	-	16	TRBD2	TRBJ2-3	CASRLAGTSVGGTQYF	TGTGCCAGCAGACTTGCCGGGACTAGCGTAGGGGGTACGCAGTATTTT
TRBV29-1	once	12	TRBD1	TRBJ1-2	CSVEEGQYGYTF	TGCAGCGTTGAGGAGGGACAGTATGGCTACACCTTC
TRBV27	few	15	-	TRBJ2-3	CASSPGFRGTDTQYF	TGTGCCAGCAGCCCGGGGTTCAGGGGAACAGATACGCAGTATTTT
TRBV6-6	-	16	TRBD1	TRBJ1-2	CASSSRDRSTNYGYTF	TGTGCCAGCAGTTCCCGGGACAGGAGCACTAACTATGGCTACACCTTC
TRBV4-3	few	14	TRBD1	TRBJ2-3	CASSRGGSADTQYF	TGCGCCAGCAGCCGAGGGGGCAGCGCAGATACGCAGTATTTT
TRBV10-2	-	13	-	TRBJ1-2	CASTRDRGGGYTF	TGCGCCAGCACTAGGGACCGAGGGGGTGGCTACACCTTC
TRBV5-6	-	16	TRBD1	TRBJ2-7	CASNNLPGQYNYEQYF	TGTGCCAGCAACAACCTCCCGGGACAGTACAACTACGAGCAGTACTTC
TRBV5-6	-	15	-	TRBJ2-3	CASSLNRGPTDTQYF	TGTGCCAGCAGCTTGAACCGCGGTCCCACAGATACGCAGTATTTT
TRBV29-1	-	13	-	TRBJ2-5	CSVGTQGRETQYF	TGCAGCGTTGGGACACAGGGTAGGGAGACCCAGTACTTC
TRBV28	-	14	-	TRBJ2-3	CASSGHGGTDTQYF	TGTGCCAGCAGTGGACACGGTGGCACAGATACGCAGTATTTT
TRBV27	-	13	-	TRBJ2-3	CASSQGLGLTQYF	TGTGCCAGCAGTCAGGGTCTGGGGCTTACGCAGTATTTT
TRBV11-3	-	13	TRBD1	TRBJ2-1	CASSYRGGNEQFF	TGTGCCAGCAGCTACAGGGGTGGAAATGAGCAGTTCTTC
TRBV10-2	-	13	TRBD1	TRBJ2-7	CASEGQGADEQYF	TGCGCCAGCGAAGGACAGGGGGCTGACGAGCAGTACTTC
TRBV11-3	-	12	-	TRBJ2-3	CASSLHGDTQYF	TGTGCCAGCAGCCTCCATGGGGATACGCAGTATTTT
TRBV28	-	17	-	TRBJ2-5	CASSPIQGTPGQETQYF	TGTGCCAGCAGTCCGATACAGGGTACACCAGGCCAAGAGACCCAGTACTTC
TRBV7-2	once	15	-	TRBJ2-7	CASSLAPVSSYEQYF	TGTGCCAGCAGCTTAGCCCCAGTTTCTTCCTACGAGCAGTACTTC
TRBV25-1	-	16	-	TRBJ2-7	CASSEVRGWRSYEQYF	TGTGCCAGCAGTGAAGTTCGGGGTTGGAGATCCTACGAGCAGTACTTC
TRBV6-1	once	15	-	TRBJ2-1	CASSLRQDHYNEQFF	TGTGCCAGCAGTCTTCGACAGGACCACTACAATGAGCAGTTCTTC
TRBV10-1	once	12	-	TRBJ1-5	CASRRRDQPQHF	TGCGCCAGCAGAAGGAGAGATCAGCCCCAGCATTTT
TRBV28	-	15	TRBD1	TRBJ1-3	CARDRRDSSGNTIYF	TGTGCCAGAGACCGTCGGGACAGCTCTGGAAACACCATATATTTT
TRBV7-8	-	14	TRBD1	TRBJ1-2	CASSLGQGGGGYTF	TGTGCCAGCAGCCTGGGACAGGGCGGGGGCGGCTACACCTTC
TRBV2	few	14	TRBD1	TRBJ2-4	CASSTGVAKNIQYF	TGTGCCAGCAGCACAGGGGTGGCCAAAAACATTCAGTACTTC
TRBV27	-	16	-	TRBJ1-5	CASRPPRRWGNQPQHF	TGTGCCAGCAGGCCCCCTCGGAGATGGGGTAATCAGCCCCAGCATTTT
TRBV11-2	few	15	-	TRBJ2-7	CASRPIGTLGHEQYF	TGTGCCAGCAGGCCGATCGGGACTCTTGGCCACGAGCAGTACTTC
TRBV7-9	-	15	-	TRBJ2-3	CASTVLKGSTDTQYF	TGTGCCAGCACCGTCCTTAAGGGAAGCACAGATACGCAGTATTTT
TRBV29-1	-	13	TRBD1	TRBJ1-1	CSVATGGGTEAFF	TGCAGCGTTGCGACAGGGGGCGGGACTGAAGCTTTCTTT
TRBV7-8	-	16	TRBD1	TRBJ2-2	CASSLRFTGVAGELFF	TGTGCCAGCAGCTTAAGATTTACAGGGGTGGCCGGGGAGCTGTTTTTT
TRBV28	few	13	TRBD1	TRBJ1-1	CASSGTGGTEAFF	TGTGCCAGCAGCGGGACAGGGGGCACTGAAGCTTTCTTT
TRBV7-9	once	16	TRBD1	TRBJ2-5	CASSQGDRSDQETQYF	TGTGCCAGCAGCCAGGGGGACAGATCCGACCAAGAGACCCAGTACTTC
TRBV18	-	15	TRBD1	TRBJ1-3	CASSRTGRPGNTIYF	TGTGCCAGCTCAAGGACAGGGAGACCCGGAAACACCATATATTTT
TRBV6-1	-	15	-	TRBJ1-1	CASSSDSLGNTEAFF	TGTGCCAGCAGTTCGGACAGCCTTGGGAACACTGAAGCTTTCTTT
TRBV10-2	-	13	-	TRBJ1-1	CASMREGNTEAFF	TGCGCCAGCATGCGGGAGGGGAACACTGAAGCTTTCTTT
TRBV30	-	11	-	TRBJ2-1	CAWSVEDEQFF	TGTGCCTGGAGTGTTGAGGATGAGCAGTTCTTC
TRBV10-3	-	14	TRBD1	TRBJ1-4	CATAGGTTNEKLFF	TGTGCCACTGCAGGGGGAACAACTAATGAAAAACTGTTTTTT
TRBV28	many	17	-	TRBJ2-7	CASSFSRGSSYVGEQYF	TGTGCCAGCAGTTTCAGTAGGGGGTCCTCATACGTCGGGGAGCAGTACTTC
TRBV5-1	-	15	-	TRBJ1-6	CASSLTHPTVSPLHF	TGCGCCAGCAGCTTAACCCACCCAACGGTGTCACCCCTCCACTTT
TRBV11-2	-	16	-	TRBJ2-4	CASRPSGAKAKNIQYF	TGTGCCAGCAGACCCTCGGGAGCCAAGGCCAAAAACATTCAGTACTTC
TRBV10-3	-	14	TRBD1	TRBJ1-1	CAIGTGILNTEAFF	TGTGCCATCGGGACAGGGATACTGAACACTGAAGCTTTCTTT
TRBV19	-	13	-	TRBJ2-1	CASSTLIGSERFF	TGTGCCAGTAGTACATTAATCGGGTCCGAGCGGTTCTTC